The clone carrying this T cell receptor (beta chain) was counted only a few times. This CDR3 is also generated by other DNA sequences in the sample. In the authors' workflow: Amplifying reference gene primers gave estimates of nucleated cell counts. The repertoire was sequenced with immunoSEQ multiplex PCR; TCRdb's copy has only in-frame clones and lacks some. V and J calls and clone size are as listed in that table; D and trimming were resolved from the DNA. Seen here are a few hundred thousand clones, about 89% observed once, and the top ten hold about 10%. This sample stems from a study of blood T cell repertoires in COVID-19. Study at large: The origin of the acute and convalescent COVID-19 samples was the United States, Italy and Spain. PBMCs, B-cell-depleted T cells, or T cells provided the cDNA or gDNA that made up the material.

The CDR3 length is 15 residues. V lost 0 bases and J lost 5; bases outside the gene matches: 1. Germline lookup yields CDR1 SGHNT and CDR2 YYREEE (reference sequence). The chain joins TRBV5-4 to TRBJ2-1, with 11 bases lining up with TRBD2. The receptor's source is a man aged 35 to 55 who had recovered from COVID-19. The sequenced sample consisted of peripheral blood. The CDR3 is CASSLAGLADNEQFF. The CDR3 DNA follows: TGTGCCAGCAGCTTGGCGGGACTAGCGGACAATGAGCAGTTCTTC. Supplemented by reference TRBV5-4 and TRBJ2-1, the full variable domain reads ETGVTQSPTHLIKTRGQQVTLRCSSQSGHNTVSWYQQALGQGPQFIFQYYREEENGRGNFPPRFSGLQFPNYSSELNVNALELDDSALYLCASSLAGLADNEQFFGPGTRLTVL.